Listed below are T cell receptor beta chains from one sample, sequenced in a study of cytomegalovirus exposure and HLA in healthy donors. Profiling relied on immunoSEQ multiplex PCR, and the TCRdb table lists in-frame clones only, not all of them. This table lists just over 50,000 clones. What was sequenced was PBMCs. The receptors originated from a woman aged 55 to 70 in good health and CMV-seropositive. CDR3s include the opening cysteine and the closing phenylalanine or tryptophan. D genes are given only for firm matches.

>13|TRBJ2-7|-|TRBV19
CASSSGGTYEQYF
TGTGCCAGTAGTTCTGGGGGCACCTACGAGCAGTACTTC
>14|TRBJ2-3|-|TRBV5-4
CASSLEGVTDTQYF
TGTGCCAGCAGCTTGGAAGGGGTCACAGATACGCAGTATTTT
>13|TRBJ2-1|-|TRBV29-1
CSVALGGYNEQFF
TGCAGCGTCGCTCTTGGGGGGTACAATGAGCAGTTCTTC
>16|TRBJ1-5|TRBD1|TRBV19
CASSERQGYSNQPQHF
TGTGCCAGTAGTGAGAGACAGGGATATAGCAATCAGCCCCAGCATTTT
>14|TRBJ1-1|TRBD1|TRBV10-1
CASSATGGSTEAFF
TGCGCCAGCAGTGCCACAGGGGGCTCAACTGAAGCTTTCTTT
>13|TRBJ1-1|-|TRBV29-1
CSADRQLNTEAFF
TGCAGCGCCGACAGGCAGCTGAACACTGAAGCTTTCTTT
>13|TRBJ2-5|-|TRBV11-2
CASSSTVLETQYF
TGTGCCAGCAGCTCGACAGTCCTAGAGACCCAGTACTTC
>13|TRBJ2-7|-|TRBV6-5
CASSPTGSHEQYF
TGTGCCAGCAGCCCGACAGGCTCGCACGAGCAGTACTTC
>12|TRBJ1-5|-|TRBV29-1
CSVSGSNQPQHF
TGCAGCGTTTCAGGGAGCAATCAGCCCCAGCATTTT
>12|TRBJ2-2|-|TRBV7-2
CASSYRTGELFF
TGTGCCAGCAGCTATCGCACCGGGGAGCTGTTTTTT
>17|TRBJ2-5|TRBD2|TRBV11-2
CASSPPDGTSGGRTQYF
TGTGCCAGCAGCCCACCCGACGGGACTAGCGGGGGTAGGACCCAGTACTTC
>14|TRBJ2-7|-|TRBV6-1
CASSEFLGGYEQYF
TGTGCCAGCAGTGAATTCTTGGGAGGCTACGAGCAGTACTTC
>15|TRBJ1-2|-|TRBV4-3
CASSQTQGGIYGYTF
TGCGCCAGCAGCCAAACACAGGGTGGAATATATGGCTACACCTTC
>16|TRBJ2-3|TRBD1|TRBV4-1
CASSQGDRFSTDTRYF
TGCGCCAGCAGCCAAGGGGACAGATTTAGCACAGATACGCGGTATTTT
>14|TRBJ2-5|-|TRBV28
CASSLREVVETQYF
TGTGCCAGCAGTCTCAGGGAGGTAGTGGAGACCCAGTACTTC
>14|TRBJ2-5|-|TRBV28
CASTSQGAGETQYF
TGTGCCAGCACCTCCCAAGGTGCGGGGGAGACCCAGTACTTC
>14|TRBJ2-1|-|TRBV7-2
CASSSTASAHEQFF
TGTGCCAGCAGCTCCACCGCTAGCGCCCATGAGCAGTTCTTC
>16|TRBJ2-5|TRBD2|TRBV7-2
CASSPGTSGGQGTQYF
TGTGCCAGCAGCCCCGGGACTAGCGGGGGTCAGGGGACCCAGTACTTC
>14|TRBJ2-5|-|TRBV10-3
CAISESTGQETQYF
TGTGCCATCAGTGAGTCTACTGGCCAAGAGACCCAGTACTTC
>14|TRBJ1-3|-|TRBV12-5
CASGSDTSGNTIYF
TGTGCTAGTGGTTCTGACACCTCTGGAAACACCATATATTTT
>15|TRBJ2-1|-|TRBV2
CASSVPGGQYNEQFF
TGTGCCAGCAGTGTCCCCGGGGGGCAGTACAATGAGCAGTTCTTC
>13|TRBJ1-4|-|TRBV27
CASKGGANEKLFF
TGTGCCAGCAAGGGGGGGGCTAATGAAAAACTGTTTTTT
>12|TRBJ1-1|-|TRBV29-1
CSVGQVNTEAFF
TGCAGCGTTGGACAGGTGAACACTGAAGCTTTCTTT
>16|TRBJ1-6|TRBD1|TRBV7-2
CASSSPGQGKNSPLHF
TGTGCCAGCAGCTCTCCGGGACAGGGGAAAAATTCACCCCTCCACTTT
>14|TRBJ2-1|-|TRBV4-1
CASSQDEYSNEQFF
TGCGCCAGCAGCCAAGATGAGTATAGTAATGAGCAGTTCTTC
>14|TRBJ2-1|-|TRBV5-4
CASSSGLPPNEQFF
TGTGCCAGCAGCTCCGGACTGCCCCCCAATGAGCAGTTCTTC
>16|TRBJ2-5|TRBD2|TRBV7-2
CASRGRGGNDKETQYF
TGTGCCAGCAGGGGTCGGGGGGGGAACGATAAAGAGACCCAGTACTTC
>15|TRBJ2-1|TRBD1|TRBV28
CASPPTGGVHNEQFF
TGTGCCAGCCCTCCGACAGGGGGCGTTCACAATGAGCAGTTCTTC
>15|TRBJ1-1|TRBD1|TRBV5-6
CASSLGDRLNTEAFF
TGTGCCAGCAGCTTGGGGGACAGGCTGAACACTGAAGCTTTCTTT
>17|TRBJ2-2|-|TRBV19
CASTPGVRRDLTGELFF
TGTGCCAGTACCCCGGGGGTCCGACGGGACCTCACCGGGGAGCTGTTTTTT
>15|TRBJ2-1|-|TRBV5-1
CASSLEGGASNEQFF
TGCGCCAGCAGCTTGGAGGGGGGGGCCAGCAATGAGCAGTTCTTC
>13|TRBJ1-2|-|TRBV27
CASSPTAAYGYTF
TGTGCCAGCAGCCCGACGGCGGCCTATGGCTACACCTTC
>14|TRBJ1-1|-|TRBV7-8
CASSLGLDSLEAFF
TGTGCCAGCAGCTTAGGTCTGGACAGTCTTGAAGCTTTCTTT
>17|TRBJ1-3|TRBD1|TRBV6-1
CVSSATTVQGSGNTIYF
TGTGTCAGCAGTGCAACCACTGTACAGGGGTCTGGAAACACCATATATTTT
>16|TRBJ1-5|-|TRBV5-1
CASSLGGKEGNQPQHF
TGCGCCAGCAGCTTGGGCGGGAAGGAGGGCAATCAGCCCCAGCATTTT
>16|TRBJ2-1|-|TRBV14
CASSQADSSSYNEQFF
TGTGCCAGCAGCCAAGCGGACAGTAGCTCCTACAATGAGCAGTTCTTC
>13|TRBJ1-1|-|TRBV10-3
CAIKAGGDTEAFF
TGTGCCATCAAGGCCGGCGGGGACACTGAAGCTTTCTTT
>14|TRBJ2-5|TRBD1|TRBV29-1
CSAVPDRGWKTQYF
TGCAGCGCCGTCCCGGACAGGGGTTGGAAGACCCAGTACTTC
>15|TRBJ1-5|-|TRBV6-6
CASSYLEEGDQPQHF
TGTGCCAGCAGTTATTTAGAAGAGGGTGATCAGCCCCAGCATTTT
>16|TRBJ1-6|-|TRBV28
CASKRGQSSYNSPLHF
TGTGCCAGCAAACGAGGACAGAGCTCCTATAATTCACCCCTCCACTTT